The T cell receptor beta chain under discussion was sequenced for a study of blood T cell repertoires in COVID-19. Study as a whole: In each case, the material was cDNA or gDNA derived from T cells, B-cell-depleted T cells, or PBMCs.

The cohort comprised adults aged about 18 to 100 years residing in about two dozen US areas. This CDR3 contains 14 residues. The V end was cut by 0 bases, the J end by 6 bases, with 10 bases between. CDR1 is SGHDT, CDR2 YYEEEE, per germline. Original handling: Counts of nucleated cells, estimated from reference gene primer amplification, were obtained. TCRdb's table, derived via immunoSEQ multiplex PCR, lists solely in-frame clones and lacks some. V and J calls and clone size are copied from that table; D and trimming were computed from the DNA. The sample consists of 300,000 or so clones, about nine tenths of them appearing once.

What was sequenced was PBMCs or T cells enriched from blood (not recorded which). The sequence was collected from a woman aged 45-59 years who had been exposed to COVID-19. The rearrangement joins TRBV5-6 to TRBJ2-1; a possible D gene is TRBD2 (7 bases). The CDR3: CASSLDREGNEQFF. As DNA, the CDR3 is TGTGCCAGCAGCTTGGACAGGGAGGGCAATGAGCAGTTCTTC. The variable domain in full, completed from reference TRBV5-6 and TRBJ2-1, reads DAGVTQSPTHLIKTRGQQVTLRCSPKSGHDTVSWYQQALGQGPQFIFQYYEEEERQRGNFPDRFSGHQFPNYSSELNVNALLLGDSALYLCASSLDREGNEQFFGPGTRLTVL.